The present T cell receptor beta chain was sequenced within a study of blood T cell repertoires in COVID-19. Across the study: COVID-19 samples from acute and convalescent phases originated in the United States, Italy and Spain.

Per the study methods: Estimation of nucleated cell counts was performed using reference gene primer amplification. The repertoire was sequenced with immunoSEQ multiplex PCR; TCRdb's copy has only in-frame clones and lacks some. The DNA was the basis for D and trimming; V, J and clone size are from that table. The table includes 130,000 to 150,000 clones, around 87% detected once. In its sample, this clone was seen a few times. What was sequenced was peripheral blood. The clonotype was recovered from an elderly man with acute or convalescent COVID-19.

The CDR3 loop reads CASSGTSGRGNEQFF. The DNA of the CDR3 is TGTGCCAGCAGTGGGACTAGCGGGAGGGGGAATGAGCAGTTCTTC. V and J are TRBV2 and TRBJ2-1, with 15 bases aligning to TRBD2. Germline V gene sequence: CDR1 SNHLY, CDR2 FYNNEI. Trimming cost V 4 bases and J 7 bases; bases outside gene matches: 2. The CDR3 is 15 amino acids.